Sequencing of this TCR beta chain was carried out in a study of blood T cell repertoires in COVID-19. The data were produced by immunoSEQ multiplex PCR, yet TCRdb's version contains in-frame clones alone and is incomplete. This table has some 290,000 clones, 85% to 90% appearing once. The material sequenced was peripheral blood. The receptor comes from a woman aged 25 to 39 with COVID-19, enrolled during active disease.

Written as DNA, the CDR3 is TGTGCCAGCAGCTTGGAGACAGGGGAGTCCGGGGAGACCCAGTACTTC. It yields the protein CASSLETGESGETQYF. This sequence joins TRBV5-4 and TRBJ2-5; 8 bases align to TRBD1. The V gene's germline CDR1 is SGHNT and CDR2 YYREEE (reference sequence). CDR3 length: 16 amino acids. The J segment lost 5 bases and the V segment lost 0 bases, leaving 9 bases of the junction unmatched. Full variable domain (missing parts from reference TRBV5-4 and TRBJ2-5): ETGVTQSPTHLIKTRGQQVTLRCSSQSGHNTVSWYQQALGQGPQFIFQYYREEENGRGNFPPRFSGLQFPNYSSELNVNALELDDSALYLCASSLETGESGETQYFGPGTRLLVL.